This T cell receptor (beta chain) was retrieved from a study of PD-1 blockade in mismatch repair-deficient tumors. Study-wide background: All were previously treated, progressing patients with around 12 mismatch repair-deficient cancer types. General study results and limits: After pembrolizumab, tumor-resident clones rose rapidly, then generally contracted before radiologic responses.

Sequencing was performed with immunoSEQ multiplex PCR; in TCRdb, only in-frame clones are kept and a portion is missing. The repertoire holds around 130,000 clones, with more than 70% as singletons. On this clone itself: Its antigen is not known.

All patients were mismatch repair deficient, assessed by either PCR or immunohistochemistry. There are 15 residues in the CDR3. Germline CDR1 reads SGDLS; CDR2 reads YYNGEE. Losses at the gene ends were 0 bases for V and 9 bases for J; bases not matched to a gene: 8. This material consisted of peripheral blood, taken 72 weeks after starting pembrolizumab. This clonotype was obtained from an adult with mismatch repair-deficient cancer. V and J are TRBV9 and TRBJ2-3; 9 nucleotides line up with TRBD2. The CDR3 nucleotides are TGTGCCAGCAGCGTAGGGGGCGGGAGGGCACCCACGCAGTATTTT. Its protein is CASSVGGGRAPTQYF.